A single sample is the source of the 5 T cell receptor beta chains below, sequenced in a study of post-analysis software for immune sequencing data (dated by TCRdb to between 2015 and 2017). These TCRs' antigens remain unknown. Overall results and qualifications from the work: Patients showed significantly higher frequencies than controls for about 5 TRBV segments, among them TRBV5-6, TRBV5-1 and TRBV20-1.

Libraries were made using PCR. The data were produced on an Illumina HiSeq 2500. To reduce PCR and sequencing biases, unique molecular identifiers were built into the TCR beta cDNA libraries. Through fastp at Q25 and MiXCR, TCRdb rebuilt clones from the public reads, retaining in-frame beta chains. Identical CDR3 proteins give one entry, which carries the most common genes and DNA. This sample has about 180,000 distinct CDR3 sequences in its table, and around 30% of those were observed once. The top ten hold about 1.6% of the sample. Sample: blood. These receptors all stem from a girl aged 10-17 years with multiple sclerosis.

This clonotype was observed many times. This chain uses TRBV2 with TRBJ2-7; a possible D gene is TRBD2 (6 bases). The CDR3 covers 15 residues. V was trimmed by 6 bases and J by 2 bases, leaving 17 bases between them. Germline CDR1 is SNHLY and CDR2 is FYNNEI. CDR3: CASRVSGGAPYEQYF. CDR3 DNA sequence: TGTGCCAGCAGAGTTAGCGGAGGGGCCCCCTACGAGCAGTACTTC.

V is TRBV5-1 and J is TRBJ1-1; a possible D gene is TRBD1 (5 bases). Germline CDR1 and CDR2: SGHRS and YFSETQ. This CDR3 is 14 amino acids long. Trimming shortened V by 4 bases and J by 0 bases, and 10 bases separated the two germline ends. The DNA for the CDR3 is TGCGCCAGCAGCCCCACAGGACTGAACACTGAAGCTTTCTTT. It specifies CASSPTGLNTEAFF.

Worth noting for this clonotype: A much larger clone differs by one base, so this may be a read error. This chain joins TRBV27 and TRBJ2-4; tentatively, D is TRBD2 (6 bases). The CDR3 is made up of 18 amino acids. Germline CDR1 reads MNHEY; CDR2 reads SMNVEV (reference sequence). The CDR3 protein is CTSSFSMRGSLAKNIQYF. As DNA, the CDR3 is TGTACCAGCAGTTTCTCAATGCGGGGCTCATTAGCCAAAAACATTCAGTACTTC.

This clonotype was detected only once. The junction does not match germline at one end; this may be a read error. V and J are TRBV3-1 and TRBJ1-6; 8 bases line up with TRBD1. The CDR3 has 15 residues. The germline gives CDR1 LGHDT, CDR2 YNNKEL (reference sequence). Here the CDR3 DNA reads TGTGCCAGCAGCCAGCAGGGGGCAAGAAGTTCACCCCCCCACTTT. This encodes CASSQQGARSSPPHF.

With regard to this clonotype: Since a much larger clone is just one base distant, this may be a read error. The V and J genes are TRBV5-6 and TRBJ1-2; maybe TRBD1 (6 bases). Per the germline V gene, CDR1 is SGHDT and CDR2 is YYEEEE. The CDR3 has 12 residues. V lost 7 bases and J lost 4, with 11 bases in between. The CDR3 DNA reads TGTGCCAGCCGGGGGCGGACCTATGGCTACACCTTC. It encodes CASRGRTYGYTF.